The 14 T cell receptor beta chains reported below all come from one sample, sequenced in a study of blood T cell repertoires in COVID-19. The repertoire was sequenced with immunoSEQ multiplex PCR; TCRdb's copy has only in-frame clones and lacks some. The sample consists of some 290,000 clones, about nine tenths of them appearing once. Sequenced sample: peripheral blood. The receptor set was obtained from a woman between 45 and 65 years old who had recovered from COVID-19.

This chain links TRBV5-6 with TRBJ2-7; 7 nucleotides match TRBD1. Germline CDR1 and CDR2: SGHDT and YYEEEE. The length of the CDR3 is 13 residues. Germline trimming cut 4 bases from V and 4 bases from J; bases unmatched to any gene: 5. The DNA for the CDR3 is TGTGCCAGCAGCGACGGGACAGCGTACGAGCAGTACTTC. Translated: CASSDGTAYEQYF.

The chain employs TRBV11-1 and TRBJ1-3; perhaps TRBD1 as D (5 bases). This CDR3 is built from 14 residues. Germline CDR1 is SGHAT and CDR2 is FQDESV (reference sequence). The V end was cut by 5 bases, the J end by 0 bases, with 8 bases between. In DNA form, the CDR3 reads TGTGCCAGCAGCGACAGCAGCTCTGGAAACACCATATATTTT. Translated, it gives CASSDSSSGNTIYF.

The rearrangement joins TRBV5-6 to TRBJ2-6; D not certain. CDR1 and CDR2 from the germline V gene are SGHDT and YYEEEE. The CDR3 runs 16 residues. Trimming shortened V by 4 bases and J by 0 bases, and 11 bases separated the two germline ends. The CDR3 bases are TGTGCCAGCAGCAATCCCCCGGTCTCTGGGGCCAACGTCCTGACTTTC. As protein: CASSNPPVSGANVLTF.

V is TRBV5-8 and J is TRBJ2-7; D perhaps matches TRBD1 (6 bases). Between the trimmed V and J ends, which lost 0 bases and 5 bases, there was a span of 15 bases. This CDR3 spans 15 amino acids. The V gene's germline CDR1 is SGHTS and CDR2 YDEGEE. The CDR3: CASSLGVVPGDEQYF. Here the CDR3 DNA reads TGTGCCAGCAGCTTGGGCGTAGTCCCAGGGGACGAGCAGTACTTC.

The chain combines TRBV19 with TRBJ2-2; TRBD1 agrees at 8 bases. The J segment lost 9 bases and the V segment lost 0 bases, leaving 9 bases of the junction unmatched. Germline V CDR1 and CDR2: LNHDA, SQIVND (reference sequence). The CDR3 extends over 16 amino acids. CDR3 amino acids: CASSIDHRDRGRELFF. CDR3 nucleotides: TGTGCCAGTAGTATAGATCATAGAGACAGGGGACGGGAGCTGTTTTTT.

CDR3 DNA: TGTGCCTCCAGCCTGGCGGGGGTCTACAATGAGCAGTTCTTC. It translates to CASSLAGVYNEQFF. This chain connects TRBV7-6 to TRBJ2-1; 7 bases map to TRBD2. The CDR3 sequence is 14 residues long. Germline V gene data show CDR1 as SGHVS and CDR2 as FNYEAQ. V trimming: 11 bases; J trimming: 3 bases; junction bases outside the gene matches: 10.

The chain combines TRBV4-1 with TRBJ2-5; weak D call: TRBD1 (5 bases). V was pared by 1 base and J by 2 bases, with 5 bases between. Germline V gives CDR1 MGHRA, CDR2 YSYEKL. The CDR3 contains 13 residues. The CDR3 nucleotides are TGCGCCAGCAGCCAAGGACAGCAAGAGACCCAGTACTTC. This gives the protein CASSQGQQETQYF.

The rearrangement uses TRBV27 and TRBJ2-2; a weak D match, TRBD2 (7 bases). Trimming removed 6 bases at V and 4 bases at J, with 15 bases between. The CDR3 spans 15 residues. Germline CDR1 is MNHEY and CDR2 is SMNVEV (reference sequence). CDR3 nucleotides: TGTGCCAGCAGCTATGGGGGGGCAGGCACCGGGGAGCTGTTTTTT. Its translation: CASSYGGAGTGELFF.

This clone was seen just once. The V call is TRBV6-6, the J call TRBJ2-3; D is unresolved. The V gene's germline CDR1 is MNHNY and CDR2 SVGAGI (reference sequence). This CDR3 comprises 11 residues. The CDR3 DNA follows: TGTGCAAGCGAGGGCACAGATACGCAGTATTTT. Protein: CASEGTDTQYF.

The chain combines TRBV7-9 with TRBJ1-2, with 7 bases aligning to TRBD1. In germline, CDR1 is SEHNR, CDR2 FQNEAQ (reference sequence). The CDR3 is made up of 15 amino acids. J was trimmed by 4 bases and V by 7 bases; bases with no gene match: 12. The CDR3 region has the DNA TGTGCCAGCACCATATCTGAACAGGGGAGCTATGGCTACACCTTC. Amino acid sequence: CASTISEQGSYGYTF.

V usage is TRBV30 and J usage is TRBJ2-5; possibly TRBD1 for D (6 bases). CDR1 and CDR2 (germline): GTSNPN, SVGIG (reference sequence). Trimming left V 0 bases short and J 1 base short, with 9 bases between. CDR3 size: 14 residues. The CDR3 sequence: CAWSVKGVQETQYF. CDR3 DNA sequence: TGTGCCTGGAGTGTAAAGGGGGTCCAAGAGACCCAGTACTTC.

The chain uses TRBV5-1 and TRBJ1-2, with 9 bases lining up with TRBD1. The CDR3 totals 15 residues. CDR1 is SGHRS, CDR2 YFSETQ, per germline. With V trimmed by 2 bases and J by 5 bases, 7 bases remained unmatched. The CDR3: CASSFGQGSPYGYTF. The CDR3 nucleotides read TGCGCCAGCAGCTTCGGACAGGGGTCGCCTTATGGCTACACCTTC.

Only a few counts were recorded for this clone. The chain links TRBV7-9 to TRBJ2-1, with D unclear. The CDR3 has 12 amino acids. From germline, CDR1 is SEHNR and CDR2 FQNEAQ (reference sequence). V was clipped by 0 bases and J by 9 bases, with 6 bases between them. The CDR3 is CASSLAQAEQFF. The CDR3 coding sequence is TGTGCCAGCAGCTTAGCGCAGGCTGAGCAGTTCTTC.

This clone was recorded only once. The CDR3 nucleotides are TGTGCCACCAGCCCGAGTCAGGGGGTCTATGGCTACACCTTC. Protein sequence: CATSPSQGVYGYTF. This chain joins TRBV15 and TRBJ1-2; 7 nucleotides align to TRBD1. Germline V gives CDR1 LNHNV, CDR2 YYDKDF (reference sequence). The CDR3 covers 14 residues. Trimming cost V 5 bases and J 4 bases; bases outside gene matches: 7.